This TCR beta chain comes out of a study of cytomegalovirus exposure and HLA in healthy donors. Background on the study: Assignment to the Caucasian-associated ancestry cluster applied to more than 75% of the roughly 410 genotyped donors.

The study ran its PCR with 60 Vbeta and 13 Jbeta primers. The assay was immunoSEQ multiplex PCR, and TCRdb's table has in-frame clones only and misses some. The sample has 100,000 to 150,000 clones; around 81% are singletons. The CDR3 covers 12 residues. The V and J ends lost 3 bases and 2 bases respectively, with 5 bases between them. Germline CDR1 reads KGHSH; CDR2 reads LQKENI. At collection, donors were nominally healthy, but unrecorded immune exposures were probable. The sequenced material came from PBMCs. This chain joins TRBV18 and TRBJ2-7; no reliable D call. This TCR derives from a female donor in good health and CMV-seronegative. In DNA, the CDR3 is TGTGCCAGCTCACCCGGAGCCTACGAGCAGTACTTC. Translated: CASSPGAYEQYF.